This T cell receptor (beta chain) was recovered during a study of vaccination effects on CD4 cells after COVID-19. Overall study context: Post-vaccine specimens were collected at a median of 72 days following the second dose. It was with approximately 10 IU/ml IL-2 and roughly 9.2 ug/ml peptides that under 2.5 million PBMC per well were cultured.

About this clone itself: Its antigen remains unidentified.

Germline V lookup: CDR1 GTSNPN, CDR2 SVGIG (reference sequence). Between the trimmed V and J ends, which lost 2 bases and 4 bases, there was a span of 17 bases. CDR3 size: 15 residues. Cultured cells yielded isolated CD4+ T cells after nine to ten days. Two doses of either BNT162b2 or mRNA-1273 were given to each participant. Each culture had half its medium swapped for IL-2 medium on days 3 and 7. The method was immunoSEQ multiplex PCR; TCRdb's version includes in-frame clones alone and lacks a portion of them. The sample contains 45,000 to 60,000 clones, around 70% of which appear only once. Material: CD4+ T cells from PBMCs cultured without peptide, obtained after COVID-19 vaccination. This TCR was sampled from a human donor who received a COVID-19 vaccine. The V gene is TRBV30, the J gene TRBJ1-2; unclear D gene. CDR3 sequence: CAWSQPGYSFYGYTF. Here the CDR3 DNA reads TGTGCCTGGAGTCAACCGGGATACTCCTTCTATGGCTACACCTTC.